The rows below give T cell receptor beta chains drawn from one sample of a study of cytomegalovirus exposure and HLA in healthy donors. Profiling relied on immunoSEQ multiplex PCR, and the TCRdb table lists in-frame clones only, not all of them. The table includes 110,000 or so clones, 73% detected once. The sample consisted of PBMCs. These receptors were collected from a man between 35 and 55 years old in good health and CMV-seronegative. Each CDR3 is given with its conserved first and last residue. D genes are given only for firm matches. Rows give clone size only sometimes, using once, few, many, or a class for an expanded clone.

CASSGSQGQYAEAFF,TGTGCCAGCAGCGGGTCACAGGGGCAGTACGCTGAAGCTTTCTTT,TRBJ1-1,TRBD1,.,TRBV6-1
CASSFGTGADTIYF,TGTGCCAGCAGCTTCGGGACAGGGGCAGACACCATATATTTT,TRBJ1-3,TRBD1,few,TRBV7-9
CASSEGGGARPTRQYF,TGTGCCAGCAGTGAAGGCGGGGGGGCCCGACCTACGAGGCAGTACTTC,TRBJ2-7,TRBD2,.,TRBV2
CASSQDWRGGKETQYF,TGCGCCAGCAGCCAAGATTGGCGGGGGGGCAAAGAGACCCAGTACTTC,TRBJ2-5,TRBD2,.,TRBV4-1
CASSYGQGAQPQHF,TGTGCCAGCAGCTACGGACAGGGGGCTCAGCCCCAGCATTTT,TRBJ1-5,TRBD1,.,TRBV5-6
CASSLAGGTYYEQYF,TGCGCCAGCAGCTTGGCCGGGGGTACCTATTACGAGCAGTACTTC,TRBJ2-7,.,few,TRBV5-1
CASITSRAGESSYEQYF,TGTGCCAGCATTACCTCGAGGGCGGGTGAGAGCTCCTACGAGCAGTACTTC,TRBJ2-7,.,.,TRBV2
CASSVGQGPYEQYF,TGTGCCAGCAGCGTCGGACAGGGCCCCTACGAGCAGTACTTC,TRBJ2-7,TRBD1,.,TRBV9
CASSQAGLAGINEQFF,TGCGCCAGCAGCCAAGCCGGACTAGCGGGGATCAATGAGCAGTTCTTC,TRBJ2-1,TRBD2,.,TRBV4-3
CASSRRGTQYF,TGTGCCAGCAGCAGACGGGGGACCCAGTACTTC,TRBJ2-5,.,.,TRBV7-6
CASSPTGGVSGDTQYF,TGTGCCAGCAGCCCTACAGGGGGTGTCTCCGGAGATACGCAGTATTTT,TRBJ2-3,TRBD1,.,TRBV5-4
CASSNSYEQYF,TGTGCCAGCAGTAACTCCTACGAGCAGTACTTC,TRBJ2-7,.,.,TRBV7-2
CAISGGQGTTNEKLFF,TGTGCCATCAGTGGGGGACAGGGAACAACTAATGAAAAACTGTTTTTT,TRBJ1-4,TRBD1,.,TRBV10-3
CASSLSGVKIEKLFF,TGTGCCAGCAGCCTATCAGGGGTGAAGATTGAAAAACTGTTTTTT,TRBJ1-4,.,.,TRBV11-2
CASRRQGAIGANVLTF,TGTGCCAGCAGACGACAGGGGGCGATAGGGGCCAACGTCCTGACTTTC,TRBJ2-6,TRBD1,few,TRBV5-6
CASSTRDRSSGNTIYF,TGTGCCAGCAGCACCAGGGACAGGAGCTCTGGAAACACCATATATTTT,TRBJ1-3,TRBD1,.,TRBV9
CASGLHGNQPQHF,TGTGCCAGCGGGCTACACGGCAATCAGCCCCAGCATTTT,TRBJ1-5,.,.,TRBV6-5
CASSPYVSGLSNTEAFF,TGTGCCAGCAGCCCGTACGTGTCTGGGCTATCGAACACTGAAGCTTTCTTT,TRBJ1-1,.,.,TRBV9
CSGRDTYGYTF,TGCAGCGGTAGGGACACCTATGGCTACACCTTC,TRBJ1-2,.,.,TRBV29-1
CASSLNPTEKLFF,TGTGCCAGCAGCTTGAATCCTACGGAAAAACTGTTTTTT,TRBJ1-4,.,.,TRBV5-6
CSVLTGLAGTYEQYF,TGCAGCGTCTTAACTGGACTAGCGGGGACTTACGAGCAGTACTTC,TRBJ2-7,TRBD2,.,TRBV29-1
CASSFTGATNEKLFF,TGTGCCAGCAGCTTCACAGGGGCAACTAATGAAAAACTGTTTTTT,TRBJ1-4,TRBD1,.,TRBV6-1
CASDRDRGMNTEAFF,TGTGCCAGCGACCGGGACAGGGGTATGAACACTGAAGCTTTCTTT,TRBJ1-1,TRBD1,.,TRBV2
CASAGGAFTDTQYF,TGTGCCAGCGCTGGAGGGGCCTTCACAGATACGCAGTATTTT,TRBJ2-3,.,once,TRBV13
CASRTSGGYRGEFF,TGTGCCAGCAGGACTAGCGGGGGGTATCGTGGCGAGTTCTTC,TRBJ2-1,TRBD2,few,TRBV28
CASSWGQDYEQYF,TGCGCCAGCAGCTGGGGACAGGACTACGAGCAGTACTTC,TRBJ2-7,TRBD1,.,TRBV5-1
CASSYEVDTEAFF,TGTGCCAGCAGTTATGAGGTGGACACTGAAGCTTTCTTT,TRBJ1-1,.,few,TRBV6-5
CASSSGTGATGELFF,TGTGCCAGCAGTTCCGGGACAGGGGCAACCGGGGAGCTGTTTTTT,TRBJ2-2,TRBD1,few,TRBV27
CASSLGTSGVDEQFF,TGTGCCAGCAGTTTAGGGACTAGCGGCGTTGATGAGCAGTTCTTC,TRBJ2-1,TRBD2,.,TRBV27
CASRATGTYEQYF,TGTGCCAGCAGGGCCACAGGGACCTACGAGCAGTACTTC,TRBJ2-7,.,.,TRBV7-9
CASSMREGNTEAFF,TGTGCCAGTAGTATGAGGGAGGGGAACACTGAAGCTTTCTTT,TRBJ1-1,.,.,TRBV19
CASSQLWGVSQPQHF,TGCGCCAGCAGCCAACTTTGGGGGGTTTCGCAGCCCCAGCATTTT,TRBJ1-5,.,.,TRBV4-1
CASSYGQGAEAFF,TGTGCCAGCAGCTACGGACAGGGCGCTGAAGCTTTCTTT,TRBJ1-1,TRBD1,.,TRBV7-8
CASSQEQAGGYNEQFF,TGCGCCAGCAGCCAAGAACAAGCGGGGGGGTACAATGAGCAGTTCTTC,TRBJ2-1,TRBD2,.,TRBV4-3
CATSRGRAGQESTEAFF,TGTGCCACCAGCAGAGGGCGAGCGGGTCAGGAGAGTACTGAAGCTTTCTTT,TRBJ1-1,.,.,TRBV15
CASSQSLRGNQETQYF,TGTGCCAGCAGCCAAAGTCTCAGGGGAAACCAAGAGACCCAGTACTTC,TRBJ2-5,.,.,TRBV4-2
CASSPDRGNSYEQYF,TGTGCCAGCAGCCCCGACAGGGGGAACTCCTACGAGCAGTACTTC,TRBJ2-7,TRBD1,.,TRBV5-6
CASSYPDRGGPEAFF,TGTGCCAGCAGTTACCCGGACAGGGGGGGGCCTGAAGCTTTCTTT,TRBJ1-1,TRBD1,.,TRBV6-6